This record covers a single TCR beta chain. TCRdb's table, derived via immunoSEQ multiplex PCR, lists solely in-frame clones and lacks some. The repertoire holds about 68,000 clones, 89% seen once, with more than 8% in the top ten. The sample originates from a study of blood T cell repertoires in COVID-19. Turning to the study itself: Sample material is recorded as cDNA or gDNA derived from T cells, B-cell-depleted T cells, or PBMCs.

Trimming took 4 bases from V and 7 from J; bases not matched to a gene: 12. This CDR3 contains 16 residues. Germline CDR1 is SGHRS and CDR2 is YFSETQ. The chain links TRBV5-1 to TRBJ1-2; TRBD1 aligns across 11 bases. Input material: peripheral blood. This receptor was obtained from a man aged 50-59 years with active COVID-19. The CDR3 DNA follows: TGCGCCAGCAGCCCGGGCCGCGGACAGGGGGCAGTTGGCTACACCTTC. Translated, it gives CASSPGRGQGAVGYTF.